The 9 T cell receptor beta chains presented below share a single source sample, sequenced in a study of regulatory T cells in long-lasting Graves disease. Time point specified: newly diagnosed GD, antithyroid drugs for less than 3 months. Construction of the TCR library relied on RNA isolated from PBMCs. iRepertoire HTBI primers and Arm-PCR of CDR3 regions built TCR beta libraries. TCRdb processed the multiplex PCR reads anew with MiXCR; each CDR3 protein has one entry. Seen here are about 420,000 distinct CDR3 sequences, roughly 15% observed once, and the top ten hold about 25%. These data also formed part of another study, on T cells in Graves' hyperthyroidism and ophthalmopathy.

Sequencing used peripheral blood mononuclear cells (PBMCs), obtained at new diagnosis, from a patient treated with antithyroid drugs. The receptors come from a woman in her late teens or twenties with Graves disease.

This clonotype was observed a few times. A much larger clone differs by one base, so this may be a read error. The rearrangement links TRBV28 to TRBJ2-3; TRBD2 agrees at 10 bases. The CDR3 totals 17 residues. The V gene end was trimmed by 9 bases and the J gene end by 3 bases; junction bases not matched to a gene: 15. Germline values: CDR1 MDHEN, CDR2 SYDVKM. As DNA, the CDR3 is TGTGCCAGTCCCTCCCTAGCGGGAGAGAGAAGGACAGATACGCAGTATTTT. This encodes CASPSLAGERRTDTQYF.

The CDR3 sequence: CSAGLAGYEQYF. The CDR3 DNA is TGCAGTGCTGGACTAGCGGGATACGAGCAGTACTTC. J is TRBJ2-7 and V is TRBV20-1; 12 nucleotides align to TRBD2. The CDR3 has 12 residues. J lost 4 bases, V lost 5 bases, and 0 bases had no gene match. The germline V gene encodes CDR1 DFQATT and CDR2 SNEGSKA (reference sequence).

This chain's CDR3 is CASSLEGYRDNEQFF. The CDR3 nucleotides read TGTGCCAGCAGCTTGGAAGGGTACAGGGACAATGAGCAGTTCTTC. The rearrangement joins TRBV13 to TRBJ2-1, with D possibly TRBD1 on 6 matching bases. CDR3 length: 15 amino acids. The germline V gene has CDR1 PRHDT and CDR2 FYEKMQ (reference sequence). V was clipped by 3 bases and J by 5 bases, with 14 bases between them.

In its sample, this clonotype was seen many times. The chain couples TRBV6-7 to TRBJ2-2, with 12 bases matching TRBD2. TRBV6-7 is assigned to the ORF class and has an uncertain function. The CDR3 consists of 17 residues. Trimming at V came to 2 bases and at J to 7 bases, leaving 8 bases not matched to a gene. CDR3 nucleotides: TGTGCCAGCAGTTACACCTGGACTAGCGGGACTCACGGGGAGCTGTTTTTT. It specifies CASSYTWTSGTHGELFF.

The sample holds many counts of this clonotype. At one boundary the junction diverges from the germline segment, which might be a read error. V is TRBV7-2 and J is TRBJ1-2, with D possibly matching TRBD1 (6 bases). CDR1 is SGHTA and CDR2 is FQGNSA in the germline V gene. This CDR3 spans 15 amino acids. CDR3 residues: CASSLALGAYYGYTF. The CDR3 DNA is TGTGCCAGCAGCCTAGCGTTGGGGGCGTACTATGGCTACACCTTC.

The sample holds many counts of this clonotype. The chain is built from TRBV11-2 and TRBJ2-2; D remains ambiguous. Germline V lookup: CDR1 SGHAT, CDR2 FQNNGV. V was clipped by 5 bases and J by 6 bases, with 16 bases between them. The CDR3 length is 15 residues. The chain's CDR3 is CASSAVATRAGELFF. The CDR3 DNA follows: TGTGCCAGCAGCGCCGTGGCCACAAGGGCCGGGGAGCTGTTTTTT.

This clonotype was seen ten or more times. V is TRBV20-1 and J is TRBJ2-3; D perhaps matches TRBD1 (5 bases). V was trimmed by 1 base and J by 4 bases, leaving 18 bases between them. The CDR3 spans 16 residues. Germline assignment: CDR1 DFQATT and CDR2 SNEGSKA (reference sequence). The CDR3 DNA sequence: TGCAGTGCTAGAGTTTGGGGCGTCGTTGCGGCAGATACGCAGTATTTT. Its translation: CSARVWGVVAADTQYF.

Only a few counts were recorded for this clonotype. V usage is TRBV20-1 and J usage is TRBJ2-7; unclear D gene. The CDR3 consists of 14 residues. Germline lookup yields CDR1 DFQATT and CDR2 SNEGSKA (reference sequence). V lost 7 bases and J 0 bases, leaving 16 bases between the germline ends. The CDR3 spells CSVMDGESSYEQYF. In DNA form, the CDR3 reads TGCAGTGTAATGGACGGAGAAAGCTCCTACGAGCAGTACTTC.

This chain connects TRBV6-5 to TRBJ2-2; a weak D match, TRBD2 (6 bases). This CDR3 comprises 15 residues. Germline lookup yields CDR1 MNHEY and CDR2 SVGAGI. Trimming took 4 bases from V and 8 from J, leaving 17 bases between them. Here the CDR3 DNA reads TGTGCCAGCAGTTCACTAGCCCTTGGTGTTGGGGAGCTGTTTTTT. Protein sequence: CASSSLALGVGELFF.